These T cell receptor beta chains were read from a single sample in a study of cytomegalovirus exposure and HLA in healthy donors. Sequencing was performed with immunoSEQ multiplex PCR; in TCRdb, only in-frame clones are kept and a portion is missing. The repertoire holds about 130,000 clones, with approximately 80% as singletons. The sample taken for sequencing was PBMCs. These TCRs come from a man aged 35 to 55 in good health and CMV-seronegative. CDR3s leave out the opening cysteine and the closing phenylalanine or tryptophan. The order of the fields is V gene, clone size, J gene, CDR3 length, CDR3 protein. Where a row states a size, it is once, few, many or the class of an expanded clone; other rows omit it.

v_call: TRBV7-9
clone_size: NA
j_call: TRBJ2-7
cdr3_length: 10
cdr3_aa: SSSLGVAEQY

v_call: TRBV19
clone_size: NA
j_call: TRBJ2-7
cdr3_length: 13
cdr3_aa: ASSAPLAGGYEQY

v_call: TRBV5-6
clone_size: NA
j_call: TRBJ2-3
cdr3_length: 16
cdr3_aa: ASSSVGRRGRGTDTQY

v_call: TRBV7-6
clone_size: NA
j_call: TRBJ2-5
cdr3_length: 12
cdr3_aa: ASSLPRGYETQY

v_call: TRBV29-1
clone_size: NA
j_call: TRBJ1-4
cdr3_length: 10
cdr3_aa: SVGRVREKLF

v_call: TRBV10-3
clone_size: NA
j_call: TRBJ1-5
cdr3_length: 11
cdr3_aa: AIRTDSNQPQH

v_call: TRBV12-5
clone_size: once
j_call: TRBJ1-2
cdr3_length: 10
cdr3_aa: ASGYGLGGYT

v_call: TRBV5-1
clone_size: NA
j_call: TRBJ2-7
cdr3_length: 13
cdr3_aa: ASSPRQGNRYEQY

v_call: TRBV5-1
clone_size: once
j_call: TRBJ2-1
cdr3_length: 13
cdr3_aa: ASSLGGTGMNEQF

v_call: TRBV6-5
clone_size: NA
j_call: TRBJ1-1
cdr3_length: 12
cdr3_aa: ASSYDRGYTEAF

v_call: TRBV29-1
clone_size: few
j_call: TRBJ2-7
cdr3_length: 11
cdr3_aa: SVRPGSSYEQY

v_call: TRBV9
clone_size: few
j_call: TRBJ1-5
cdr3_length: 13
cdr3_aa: ASSVSGGLNQPQH

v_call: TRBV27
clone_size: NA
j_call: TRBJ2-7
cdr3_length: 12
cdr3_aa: ASSPLRSVYEQY

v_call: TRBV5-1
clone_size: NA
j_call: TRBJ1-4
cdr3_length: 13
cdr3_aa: ASSLLGSNNEKLF